This T cell receptor beta chain was profiled in a study of cytomegalovirus exposure and HLA in healthy donors. About the study: One earlier analysis, a look at about 179 million T cells, found 100 million to 130 million unique TCR beta sequences.

About this clone itself: Its antigen remains unknown.

The CDR3 covers 16 residues. Trimming left V 2 bases short and J 5 bases short, with 18 bases between. Germline CDR1 LNHNV, CDR2 YYDKDF (reference sequence). With 60 Vbeta and 13 Jbeta primers, the PCR was carried out. Repertoires were generated with immunoSEQ multiplex PCR, while TCRdb's copy carries only in-frame clones and drops some. This sample has about 260,000 clones, with 65% to 85% found just once. Whole-study results and caveats: There were a few CMV-associated chains whose specificity for CMV antigens was confirmed in vitro. In a later analysis, several top co-occurrence clusters appeared linked to parvovirus B19, influenza, CMV and Epstein-Barr virus. Certain sequence variants were highly shared and formed a cluster, and this cluster was likely a sequencing artifact.

This receptor was obtained from a female donor in good health and CMV-seronegative. Sequenced material: PBMCs. This chain uses TRBV15 with TRBJ1-2; tentatively, D is TRBD1 (5 bases). CDR3 sequence (DNA): TGTGCCACCAGCAGATCCAAGACAGTAACAGGTTATGGCTACACCTTC. Amino acid sequence: CATSRSKTVTGYGYTF.